One and the same sample provided the 27 T cell receptor beta chains below, sequenced in a study of blood T cell repertoires in COVID-19. Produced via immunoSEQ multiplex PCR; TCRdb's table is partial and in-frame only. The sample holds 65,000 or so clones, nearly 80% seen once. Input material: peripheral blood. The receptor set was obtained from a human donor in a cohort sampled during active COVID-19.

This sequence joins TRBV20-1 and TRBJ1-2; D not certain. Per germline, CDR1 DFQATT and CDR2 SNEGSKA (reference sequence). CDR3 size: 11 residues. V was clipped by 8 bases and J by 4 bases, with 11 bases between them. The CDR3 loop reads CSITRLYGYTF. CDR3 nucleotide sequence: TGCAGTATAACAAGACTCTATGGCTACACCTTC.

The genes are TRBV7-3 and TRBJ1-2, with D perhaps TRBD1 (5 bases). This CDR3 comprises 13 residues. Germline lookup yields CDR1 SGHTA and CDR2 FQGTGA. V lost 3 bases to trimming and J lost 3 bases, with 8 bases between them. CDR3 coding DNA: TGTGCCAGCAGCTTGAGCAGGGACTATGGCTACACCTTC. The encoded protein is CASSLSRDYGYTF.

The J gene is TRBJ2-1, the V gene TRBV7-6; TRBD1 aligns across 11 bases. V lost 3 bases to trimming and J lost 8 bases; unmatched junction nucleotides: 9. The CDR3 is made up of 16 amino acids. Looked up from germline, CDR1 is SGHVS and CDR2 is FNYEAQ. The CDR3 protein is CASSFYGQGAFDEQFF. CDR3 sequence (DNA): TGTGCCAGCAGCTTCTACGGACAGGGGGCGTTCGATGAGCAGTTCTTC.

The chain recombines TRBV18 with TRBJ2-1; 13 bases align to TRBD2. Germline CDR1 reads KGHSH; CDR2 reads LQKENI. The CDR3 covers 15 residues. V gave up 3 bases and J gave up 7 bases; unmatched junction bases: 3. The CDR3 region has the DNA TGTGCCAGCTCACCCCGACTAGCGGGGGGTAATGAGCAGTTCTTC. Translating it yields CASSPRLAGGNEQFF.

This chain connects TRBV5-4 to TRBJ2-1; tentatively, D is TRBD2 (7 bases). Per the germline V gene, CDR1 is SGHNT and CDR2 is YYREEE (reference sequence). Trimming left V 4 bases short and J 3 bases short, with 14 bases between. The CDR3 has 15 residues. As DNA, the CDR3 is TGTGCCAGCAGCCCGAGGGGGGGCATCTACAATGAGCAGTTCTTC. It codes for CASSPRGGIYNEQFF. Complete variable domain (other parts from reference TRBV5-4 and TRBJ2-1): ETGVTQSPTHLIKTRGQQVTLRCSSQSGHNTVSWYQQALGQGPQFIFQYYREEENGRGNFPPRFSGLQFPNYSSELNVNALELDDSALYLCASSPRGGIYNEQFFGPGTRLTVL.

The chain joins TRBV7-6 to TRBJ2-2, with 7 bases lining up with TRBD1. The CDR3 length is 13 residues. The germline V gene encodes CDR1 SGHVS and CDR2 FNYEAQ. The CDR3 protein is CAGGQTNTGELFF. The CDR3 region has the DNA TGTGCAGGGGGACAGACCAACACCGGGGAGCTGTTTTTT.

The rearrangement links TRBV9 to TRBJ2-3, with 9 bases lining up with TRBD2. CDR3 size: 17 residues. Germline trimming cut 3 bases from V and 11 bases from J; bases unmatched to any gene: 19. Germline-derived CDR1 and CDR2 are SGDLS and YYNGEE. The CDR3 region is CASSGPRERGVPWGQYF. In nucleotides, the CDR3 is TGTGCCAGCAGCGGGCCGAGGGAGCGGGGGGTCCCCTGGGGGCAGTATTTT. Combining the CDR3 with reference TRBV9 and TRBJ2-3 gives the whole variable domain DSGVTQTPKHLITATGQRVTLRCSPRSGDLSVYWYQQSLDQGLQFLIQYYNGEERAKGNILERFSAQQFPDLHSELNLSSLELGDSALYFCASSGPRERGVPWGQYFGPGTRLTVL.

V usage is TRBV4-1 and J usage is TRBJ2-1; 10 bases fit TRBD2. The V gene's germline CDR1 is MGHRA and CDR2 YSYEKL. The CDR3 loop spans 17 amino acids. V shed 1 base and J 0 bases; nucleotides not matched to a gene: 3. The CDR3 DNA reads as TGCGCCAGCAGCCAAGGACTAGCGGGCAACTCCTACAATGAGCAGTTCTTC. It codes for CASSQGLAGNSYNEQFF.

The V gene is TRBV5-8, the J gene TRBJ1-2, with D perhaps matching TRBD1 (5 bases). There are 15 residues in the CDR3. Trimming pared 4 bases from V and 3 bases from J, leaving 16 bases between. CDR1 is SGHTS and CDR2 is YDEGEE in the germline V gene. As DNA, the CDR3 is TGTGCCAGCAGCCCCGCCGGAGGGGCGGACTATGGCTACACCTTC. Translation: CASSPAGGADYGYTF. Complete variable domain (other parts from reference TRBV5-8 and TRBJ1-2): EAGVTQSPTHLIKTRGQQATLRCSPISGHTSVYWYQQALGLGLQFLLWYDEGEERNRGNFPPRFSGRQFPNYSSELNVNALELEDSALYLCASSPAGGADYGYTFGSGTRLTVV.

The chain is built from TRBV7-3 and TRBJ1-3; no clear D gene. The germline V and J ends were trimmed by 4 bases and 0 bases, with 10 bases remaining between them. Germline V lookup: CDR1 SGHTA, CDR2 FQGTGA. The CDR3 length is 15 residues. CDR3 sequence (DNA): TGTGCCAGCAGCTATACAGATTTCTCTGGAAACACCATATATTTT. Translated: CASSYTDFSGNTIYF.

The chain joins TRBV15 to TRBJ2-7, with a possible D match to TRBD2 (5 bases). CDR1 and CDR2 from the germline V gene are LNHNV and YYDKDF (reference sequence). The CDR3 spans 15 residues. Between the trimmed V and J ends, which lost 0 bases and 0 bases, there was a span of 9 bases. CDR3 DNA: TGTGCCACCAGCAGAGAGAGAGGGATCTCCTACGAGCAGTACTTC. Translating gives CATSRERGISYEQYF.

This sequence joins TRBV5-4 and TRBJ2-5, with 9 nucleotides matching TRBD1. CDR3 length equals 13 residues. Per germline, CDR1 SGHNT and CDR2 YYREEE (reference sequence). The V segment lost 4 bases and the J segment 5 bases; nucleotides outside the gene matches: 3. In DNA, the CDR3 is TGTGCCAGCAGCCGGGACAGGGTTGAGACCCAGTACTTC. It yields the protein CASSRDRVETQYF.

The rearrangement uses TRBV4-1 and TRBJ2-3; TRBD2 agrees at 12 bases. This CDR3 contains 17 residues. The V gene end was trimmed by 4 bases and the J gene end by 3 bases; junction bases not matched to a gene: 8. The germline gives CDR1 MGHRA, CDR2 YSYEKL. Here the CDR3 reads CASSPRLAGEGTDTQYF. The DNA for the CDR3 is TGCGCCAGCAGCCCACGACTAGCGGGGGAAGGAACAGATACGCAGTATTTT.

V gene TRBV4-1 combines with J gene TRBJ1-2; a weak D match, TRBD1 (6 bases). From germline, CDR1 is MGHRA and CDR2 YSYEKL. V was trimmed by 1 base and J by 4 bases, leaving 10 bases between them. This CDR3 is 14 amino acids long. The CDR3 loop is CASSQVDRSYGYTF. The CDR3 DNA sequence: TGCGCCAGCAGCCAAGTTGACAGGTCCTATGGCTACACCTTC.

The genes are TRBV28 and TRBJ2-1; D remains ambiguous. Germline assignment: CDR1 MDHEN and CDR2 SYDVKM. The length of the CDR3 is 16 residues. The V end lost 7 bases, the J end lost 6 bases, and 22 bases lay between the germline ends. Here the CDR3 reads CASTSLSSTPGNEQFF. The CDR3, as DNA: TGTGCCAGCACCTCTTTATCGAGCACCCCGGGCAATGAGCAGTTCTTC.

On this clone: This specimen includes other DNA sequences encoding the same CDR3. The chain joins TRBV2 to TRBJ2-3; the D is unclear. Germline CDR1 reads SNHLY; CDR2 reads FYNNEI. This CDR3 is 11 amino acids long. V was cut by 5 bases and J by 2 bases, with 2 bases left in between. In nucleotides, the CDR3 is TGTGCCAGCAGTTACACAGATACGCAGTATTTT. This translates into CASSYTDTQYF.

The CDR3 spells CASSAQGYEQYF. In nucleotides, the CDR3 is TGTGCCAGTAGTGCCCAGGGCTACGAGCAGTACTTC. The chain couples TRBV19 to TRBJ2-7; D may be TRBD1 (5 bases). Germline V lookup: CDR1 LNHDA, CDR2 SQIVND (reference sequence). The V gene lost 5 bases and the J gene lost 3 bases, with 8 bases spanning the gap. This CDR3 has 12 residues.

This chain links TRBV29-1 with TRBJ1-5; the D is unclear. V gave up 4 bases and J gave up 0 bases, with 7 bases separating them. CDR1 is SQVTM, CDR2 ANQGSEA, per germline. The CDR3 is made up of 13 amino acids. The CDR3 DNA follows: TGCAGCGTTGGTGGAGGTAGCAATCAGCCCCAGCATTTT. This gives the protein CSVGGGSNQPQHF.

This chain joins TRBV27 and TRBJ1-2; D might be TRBD1 (6 bases). The CDR3 has 13 residues. The germline gives CDR1 MNHEY, CDR2 SMNVEV (reference sequence). Trimming took 3 bases from V and 5 from J, leaving 10 bases between them. In DNA form, the CDR3 reads TGTGCCAGCAGTTTCCAGGGGTTTTATGGCTACACCTTC. Translating gives CASSFQGFYGYTF.

This sequence joins TRBV30 and TRBJ1-5; no firm D call. Germline V gene sequence: CDR1 GTSNPN, CDR2 SVGIG (reference sequence). V gave up 0 bases and J gave up 3 bases, with 6 bases separating them. There are 13 residues in the CDR3. The CDR3 coding sequence is TGTGCCTGGAGTGTACGGTTCAATCAGCCCCAGCATTTT. Translating it yields CAWSVRFNQPQHF.

This chain joins TRBV6-6 and TRBJ1-4; TRBD1 might be the D (5 bases). Germline assignment: CDR1 MNHNY and CDR2 SVGAGI (reference sequence). Deletions cut 2 bases from V and 4 bases from J, with 14 bases between. This CDR3 region has 16 residues. The CDR3 reads CASSYPPGGNNEKLFF. The CDR3 coding sequence is TGTGCCAGCAGTTACCCACCCGGGGGAAATAATGAAAAACTGTTTTTT.

The table lists this clone with a few counts. The chain is built from TRBV18 and TRBJ1-1; possibly TRBD1 for D (6 bases). The CDR3 has 15 amino acids. The V end lost 0 bases, the J end lost 6 bases, and 14 bases lay between the germline ends. CDR1 and CDR2 (germline): KGHSH, LQKENI. CDR3 region: CASSPPPGAIPEAFF. The DNA for the CDR3 is TGTGCCAGCTCACCACCTCCAGGGGCAATCCCTGAAGCTTTCTTT. Full variable domain (outside the CDR3, taken from reference TRBV18 and TRBJ1-1): NAGVMQNPRHLVRRRGQEARLRCSPMKGHSHVYWYRQLPEEGLKFMVYLQKENIIDESGMPKERFSAEFPKEGPSILRIQQVVRGDSAAYFCASSPPPGAIPEAFFGQGTRLTVV.

Only a few counts were recorded for this clone. The V call is TRBV23-1, the J call TRBJ2-7; no reliable D call. TRBV23-1 is sorted into the ORF group, with uncertain function. This CDR3 has 13 amino acids. V lost 4 bases and J 4 bases, leaving 11 bases between the germline ends. The CDR3 DNA is TGCGCCAGCAGTCTCTCCGTGGCTTACGAGCAGTACTTC. It is translated as CASSLSVAYEQYF.

This sequence joins TRBV5-4 and TRBJ2-7, with TRBD2 matching 7 bases. This CDR3 region has 15 residues. V trimming: 1 base; J trimming: 3 bases; junction bases outside the gene matches: 7. Per the germline V gene, CDR1 is SGHNT and CDR2 is YYREEE (reference sequence). In DNA form, the CDR3 reads TGTGCCAGCAGCTTGAGGGTAGCTAGCGGCTACGAGCAGTACTTC. Amino acids: CASSLRVASGYEQYF.

The gene calls are TRBV5-4 and TRBJ2-2; D remains ambiguous. The germline CDR1 and CDR2 sequences are SGHNT and YYREEE (reference sequence). Trimming cost V 1 base and J 3 bases, with 4 bases left between them. The CDR3 is made up of 13 amino acids. The CDR3 DNA reads as TGTGCCAGCAGCTTGACATACACCGGGGAGCTGTTTTTT. This gives the protein CASSLTYTGELFF.

Only one count was recorded for this clone. The J gene is TRBJ2-2, the V gene TRBV2; 8 bases agree with TRBD2. Germline CDR1 SNHLY, CDR2 FYNNEI. The V segment lost 5 bases and the J segment 6 bases; nucleotides outside the gene matches: 5. The CDR3 runs to 14 residues. This CDR3 is CASSRGGRPGELFF. As DNA, the CDR3 is TGTGCCAGCAGTCGGGGGGGCCGGCCCGGGGAGCTGTTTTTT.

The chain couples TRBV3-1 (or the pseudogene TRBV3-2) to TRBJ2-3; a weak D match, TRBD2 (6 bases). The germline V gene encodes CDR1 LGHDT and CDR2 YNNKEL (reference sequence). This CDR3 is 16 amino acids long. The V end lost 5 bases, the J end lost 2 bases, and 17 bases lay between the germline ends. This CDR3 reads CASSDGGTILTDTQYF. Written as DNA, the CDR3 is TGTGCCAGCAGCGACGGCGGGACGATACTCACAGATACGCAGTATTTT.